This T cell receptor (beta chain) derives from a study of CD8 T cells in Susac syndrome. cDNA came from around 0.5 to 1 ug RNA primed by random hexamers. An immunoSEQ multiplex PCR generated amplified TCR beta CDR3 products spanning 54 Vbeta and 13 Jbeta. TCRdb ran MiXCR on the immunoSEQ multiplex PCR reads and lists one entry per CDR3 protein. The sample has about 150,000 distinct CDR3 sequences, approximately 94% seen once. Negative isolation was used for CD8+ and CD4+ T cells and FACS enrichment for TEMRA cells. This clonotype is a singleton in its sample. The antigen is unknown. Germline V gives CDR1 SGDLS, CDR2 YYNGEE. The trim removed 6 bases at V and 1 base at J, leaving 9 bases unmatched. The CDR3 length is 15 residues. Study findings and constraints: The study's TCR sequencing and HLA analysis covered a relatively small number of individuals, and the study acknowledged this.

The sequencing sample was made of CD4+ T cells from PBMCs. The source is a human donor with Susac syndrome. The chain has TRBV9 and TRBJ2-5; 7 nucleotides match TRBD1. Written as DNA, the CDR3 is TGTGCCAGCAACCTAAAGGGGGCCCTCCAAGAGACCCAGTACTTC. As protein: CASNLKGALQETQYF.